The next 6 T cell receptor beta chains were all read from a single sample in a study of Ad26.COV2.S vaccination and SARS-CoV-2 variants. Specified treatment: over 15 received Ad26.COV2.S at low or high dose, single or two shots; roughly five received placebo; per-sample allocation not given. Samples came from day 63 after the first vaccine or placebo injection. Repertoires were generated with immunoSEQ multiplex PCR, while TCRdb's copy carries only in-frame clones and drops some. The sample contains some 330,000 clones, about nine tenths of which appear only once. Sample: peripheral blood, taken in a trial of Ad26.COV2.S vaccine versus placebo. Every receptor here comes from a person aged 18 to 59 who received the Ad26.COV2.S COVID-19 vaccine or a placebo.

V and J are TRBV4-2 and TRBJ2-7; D gene ambiguous. Trimming shortened V by 0 bases and J by 1 base, and 7 bases separated the two germline ends. In germline, CDR1 is LGHNA, CDR2 YNFKEQ. The length of the CDR3 is 14 residues. CDR3: CASSQEASSYEQYV. CDR3 bases: TGTGCCAGCAGCCAAGAAGCGAGTTCCTACGAGCAGTACGTC.

In regard to this clone: This specimen includes other DNA sequences encoding the same CDR3. The chain recombines TRBV5-1 with TRBJ2-3, with D uncertain. Trimming took off 1 base at V and 6 bases at J, with 6 bases between the two ends. The CDR3 contains 12 residues. CDR1 and CDR2 (germline): SGHRS, YFSETQ. CDR3 sequence (DNA): TGCGCCAGCAGCTTGTCAACGGATACGCAGTATTTT. Its protein product is CASSLSTDTQYF. Looking up the rest from reference TRBV5-1 and TRBJ2-3 gives the full variable domain: KAGVTQTPRYLIKTRGQQVTLSCSPISGHRSVSWYQQTPGQGLQFLFEYFSETQRNKGNFPGRFSGRQFSNSRSEMNVSTLELGDSALYLCASSLSTDTQYFGPGTRLTVL.

The rearrangement joins TRBV2 to TRBJ2-5; TRBD2 is a possible D gene (6 bases). V gave up 8 bases and J gave up 0 bases, with 10 bases separating them. CDR3 size: 13 residues. Germline CDR1 reads SNHLY; CDR2 reads FYNNEI. The CDR3 DNA follows: TGTGCCAGCGAGGAGGGCTACCAAGAGACCCAGTACTTC. As protein: CASEEGYQETQYF.

This clone was observed once. The rearrangement uses TRBV6-5 and TRBJ1-3; unclear D gene. The germline V and J ends were trimmed by 7 bases and 0 bases, with 10 bases remaining between them. Germline V gene data show CDR1 as MNHEY and CDR2 as SVGAGI. This CDR3 is built from 14 residues. The CDR3 nucleotides are TGTGCCAGCACCGGTCGGAGCTCTGGAAACACCATATATTTT. Its translation is CASTGRSSGNTIYF.

This clone was picked up one time. V and J are TRBV10-3 and TRBJ1-5; no reliable D call. CDR1 is ENHRY and CDR2 is SYGVKD in the germline V gene. Trimming took 6 bases from V and 6 from J, leaving 15 bases between them. The CDR3 runs 14 residues. CDR3: CAIRQDAGGQPQHF. The CDR3 coding sequence is TGTGCCATCAGGCAAGACGCTGGCGGTCAGCCCCAGCATTTT.

Concerning this clone itself: One end of the junction varies from germline; a read error may be responsible. This chain uses TRBV2 with TRBJ2-3; a weak D match, TRBD2 (6 bases). Germline V gives CDR1 SNHLY, CDR2 FYNNEI. This CDR3 contains 16 residues. CDR3: CASTELYGGGTDTQYF. DNA of the CDR3: TGTGCCAGCACTGAACTGTACGGAGGGGGCACAGATACGCAGTATTTT.